This T cell receptor beta chain was identified during a study of human thymus T cells (dated by TCRdb to about 2020). About the investigation overall: TCR alpha and beta repertoires from roughly eight infant thymus samples and a few related peripheral blood samples were characterized in the study. The cohort included several male and a couple of female infants, with donor ages spanning 7 to 244 days. What the research found in general, with its limitations: Both the thymic and the peripheral blood repertoires appeared to show biased V and J gene segment usage. Thymus samples yielded on average about 810,000 unique TCRB clonotypes, compared with roughly 76,000 from blood samples.

Immunologically healthy infants undergoing open corrective cardiac surgery for congenital heart defects in Finland were used as donors. During surgery, a small about 0.5-1 mL aliquot of peripheral blood was collected from four of the eight donors. Genomic DNA from blood samples was extracted from all available leukocytes rather than from a fixed cell number. ACK lysis buffer was used to clear erythrocytes from the blood, and the leukocytes were then kept as pellets at -70 degrees C. A QIAsymphony instrument was used to extract genomic DNA from the frozen cell pellets. Concerning this clone itself: Its recognized antigen is unknown. One base away there is no much larger clone; base qualities are not given.

CDR1 and CDR2 (SGHTA, FQGNSA) derive from the germline V gene. From the cysteine through the phenylalanine, the CDR3 covers 13 amino acids. Only the CDR3 DNA is retained, 39 bases long and in frame from the first base. The trim is 5 bases for V and 0 bases for J, with a gap of 5 bases between the germline ends. The immunoSEQ multiplex PCR assay was used to amplify the TCRB and TCRAD loci from a standardized quantity of quality-controlled genomic DNA. The amplicons covered the V(D)J region and were long enough to include the CDR3 and to identify the V and J genes. Through the commercial immunoSEQ service, the amplicons were sequenced on an Illumina platform. Processing in the source paper ran as follows. Corrections for primer bias and sequencing errors followed previously described methods, while TCRAD and TCRB definitions were based on the IMGT database. Repertoires were analysed with immunoSEQ Analyzer 3.0 and VDJTools, covering basic statistics, V/J segment usage, diversity estimates, rarefaction and pairwise overlap. Diversity was estimated with Chao1, ChaoE, Efron-Thisted, Shannon and inverse Simpson indices, and also on datasets down-sampled to the smallest sample. Repertoire overlap was assessed by strict matching of CDR3 nucleotide sequence, V gene and J gene, and clustering was done by Jaccard-based multidimensional scaling. The immuneACCESS repertoire file appears here via TCRdb, limited to in-frame rearrangements. These files lack a portion of the clones; in checked studies, under half of the deficit traces to unresolved V genes, and the cause of the others is not known. The V and J calls and clone size were taken over from that table, and D and trimming were inferred from the DNA. For this sample the table gives some 46,000 clones, of which around 94% were detected only once. The top ten hold 0.095% to 0.15% of the sample.

The rearranged chain carries TRBV7-2 and TRBJ1-3; the D gene cannot be resolved reliably. Sequencing was carried out using blood. The source of this sequence is a boy under two years old with a congenital heart defect but otherwise immunologically healthy. The nucleotide sequence reads TGTGCCAGCAGCCTAGTCTCTGGAAACACCATATATTTT. It translates to CASSLVSGNTIYF.